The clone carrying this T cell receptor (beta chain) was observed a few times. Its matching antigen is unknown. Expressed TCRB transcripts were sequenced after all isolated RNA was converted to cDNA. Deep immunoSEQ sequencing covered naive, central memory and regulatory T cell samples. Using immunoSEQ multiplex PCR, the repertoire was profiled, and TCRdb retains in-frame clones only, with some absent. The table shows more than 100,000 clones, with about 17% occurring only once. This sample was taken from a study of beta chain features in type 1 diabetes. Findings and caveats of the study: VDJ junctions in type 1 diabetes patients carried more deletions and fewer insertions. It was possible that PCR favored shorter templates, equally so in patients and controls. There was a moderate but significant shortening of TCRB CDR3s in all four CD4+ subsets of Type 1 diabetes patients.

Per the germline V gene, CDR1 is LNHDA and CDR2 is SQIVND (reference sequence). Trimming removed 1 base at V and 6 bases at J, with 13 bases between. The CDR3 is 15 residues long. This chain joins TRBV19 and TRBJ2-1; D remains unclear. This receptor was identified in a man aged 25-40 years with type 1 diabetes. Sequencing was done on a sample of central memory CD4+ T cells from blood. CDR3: CASSIGGRRTNEQFF. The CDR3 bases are TGTGCCAGTAGTATAGGGGGTAGAAGGACCAATGAGCAGTTCTTC.